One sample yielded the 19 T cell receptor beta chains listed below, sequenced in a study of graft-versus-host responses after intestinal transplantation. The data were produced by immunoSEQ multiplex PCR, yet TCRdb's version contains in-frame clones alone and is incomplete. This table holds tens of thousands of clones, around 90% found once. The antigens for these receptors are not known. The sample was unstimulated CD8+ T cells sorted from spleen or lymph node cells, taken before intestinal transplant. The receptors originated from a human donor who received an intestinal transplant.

The CDR3 region has the DNA TGTGCCAGCAGCTTAAGCGCTAGCGGGGTGTATGAGCAGTTCTTC. This gives the protein CASSLSASGVYEQFF. This chain links TRBV11-2 with TRBJ2-1, with 9 bases identical to TRBD2. The V gene's germline CDR1 is SGHAT and CDR2 FQNNGV. V shed 2 bases, J shed 8 bases, and the junction held 7 bases outside the gene matches. This CDR3 has 15 residues.

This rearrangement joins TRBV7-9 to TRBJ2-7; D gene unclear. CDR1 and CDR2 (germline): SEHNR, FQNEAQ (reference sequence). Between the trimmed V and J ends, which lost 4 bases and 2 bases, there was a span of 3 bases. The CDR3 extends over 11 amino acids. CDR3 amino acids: CASSSTYEQYF. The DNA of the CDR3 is TGTGCCAGCAGCTCAACCTACGAGCAGTACTTC. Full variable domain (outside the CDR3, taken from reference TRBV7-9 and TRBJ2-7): DTGVSQNPRHKITKRGQNVTFRCDPISEHNRLYWYRQTLGQGPEFLTYFQNEAQLEKSRLLSDRFSAERPKGSFSTLEIQRTEQGDSAMYLCASSSTYEQYFGPGTRLTVT.

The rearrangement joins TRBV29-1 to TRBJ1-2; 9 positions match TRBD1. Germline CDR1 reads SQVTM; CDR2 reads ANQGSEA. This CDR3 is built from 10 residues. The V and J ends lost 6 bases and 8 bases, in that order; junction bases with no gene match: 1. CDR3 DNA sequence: TGCAGCGTGACAGGGGGGGGCTACACCTTC. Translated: CSVTGGGYTF.

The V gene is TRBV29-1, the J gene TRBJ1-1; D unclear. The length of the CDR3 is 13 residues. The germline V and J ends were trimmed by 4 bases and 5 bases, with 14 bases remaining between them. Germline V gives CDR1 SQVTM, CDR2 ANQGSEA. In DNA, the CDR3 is TGCAGCGTTGGGGAGGGCCAAAGGACTGAAGCTTTCTTT. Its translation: CSVGEGQRTEAFF. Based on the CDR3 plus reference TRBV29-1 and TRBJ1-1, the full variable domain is SAVISQKPSRDICQRGTSLTIQCQVDSQVTMMFWYRQQPGQSLTLIATANQGSEATYESGFVIDKFPISRPNLTFSTLTVSNMSPEDSSIYLCSVGEGQRTEAFFGQGTRLTVV.

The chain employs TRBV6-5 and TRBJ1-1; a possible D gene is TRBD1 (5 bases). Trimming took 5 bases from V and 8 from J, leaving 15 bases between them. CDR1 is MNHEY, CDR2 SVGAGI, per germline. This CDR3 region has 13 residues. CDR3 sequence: CASSPPSGSEAFF. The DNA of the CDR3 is TGTGCCAGCAGTCCCCCCTCAGGGTCGGAAGCTTTCTTT.

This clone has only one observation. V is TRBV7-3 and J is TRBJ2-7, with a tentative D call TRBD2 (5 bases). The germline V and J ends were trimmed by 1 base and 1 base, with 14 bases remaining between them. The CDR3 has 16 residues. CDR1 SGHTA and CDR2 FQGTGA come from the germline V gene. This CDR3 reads CASSLILGPGSYEQYF. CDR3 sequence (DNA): TGTGCCAGCAGCTTAATCCTTGGGCCGGGGTCCTACGAGCAGTACTTC.

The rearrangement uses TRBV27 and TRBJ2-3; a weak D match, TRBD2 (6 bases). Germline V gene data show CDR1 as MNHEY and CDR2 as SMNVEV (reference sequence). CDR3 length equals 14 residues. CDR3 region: CACREFTPADTQYF. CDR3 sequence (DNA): TGTGCTTGTCGGGAGTTCACCCCCGCAGATACGCAGTATTTT.

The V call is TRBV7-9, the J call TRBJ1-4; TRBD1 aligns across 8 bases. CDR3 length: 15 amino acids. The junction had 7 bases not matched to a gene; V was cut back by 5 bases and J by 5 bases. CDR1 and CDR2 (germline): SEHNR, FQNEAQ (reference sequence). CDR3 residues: CASSAAGQGNEKLFF. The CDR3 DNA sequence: TGTGCCAGCAGCGCAGCCGGACAGGGAAATGAAAAACTGTTTTTT.

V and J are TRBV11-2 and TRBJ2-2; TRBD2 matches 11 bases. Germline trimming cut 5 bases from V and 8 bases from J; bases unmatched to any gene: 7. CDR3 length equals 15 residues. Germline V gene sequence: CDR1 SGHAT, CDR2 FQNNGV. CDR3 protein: CASSLSGGASGELFF. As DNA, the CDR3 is TGTGCCAGCAGCCTTAGCGGGGGGGCCTCTGGGGAGCTGTTTTTT.

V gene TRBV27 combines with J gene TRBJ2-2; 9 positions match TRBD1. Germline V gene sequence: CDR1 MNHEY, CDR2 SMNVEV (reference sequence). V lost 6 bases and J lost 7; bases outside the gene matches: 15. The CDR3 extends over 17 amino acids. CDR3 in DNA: TGTGCCAGCAGGCCCTACGAGGGACAGGGTGAGGTCGGGGAGCTGTTTTTT. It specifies CASRPYEGQGEVGELFF.

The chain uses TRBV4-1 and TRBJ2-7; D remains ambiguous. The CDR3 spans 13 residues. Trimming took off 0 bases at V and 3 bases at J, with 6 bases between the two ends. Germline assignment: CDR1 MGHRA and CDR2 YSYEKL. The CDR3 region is CASSQDVNYEQYF. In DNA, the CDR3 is TGCGCCAGCAGCCAAGATGTCAACTACGAGCAGTACTTC.

The CDR3 nucleotides are TGCAGCGTTCGGCTCAGCGAGACTATAGACTACGAGCAGTACTTC. Amino acids: CSVRLSETIDYEQYF. This chain uses TRBV29-1 with TRBJ2-7; tentatively, D is TRBD2 (5 bases). Germline CDR1 SQVTM, CDR2 ANQGSEA. The CDR3 covers 15 residues. Trimming left V 5 bases short and J 3 bases short, with 20 bases between.

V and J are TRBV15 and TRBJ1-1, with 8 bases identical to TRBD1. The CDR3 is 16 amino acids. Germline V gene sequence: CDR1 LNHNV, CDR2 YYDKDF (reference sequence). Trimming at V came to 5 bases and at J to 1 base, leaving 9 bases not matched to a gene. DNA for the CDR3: TGTGCCACCAGCGGGTGGACAGGGCCCAAGAACACTGAAGCTTTCTTT. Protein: CATSGWTGPKNTEAFF. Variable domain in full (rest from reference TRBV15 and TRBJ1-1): DAMVIQNPRYQVTQFGKPVTLSCSQTLNHNVMYWYQQKSSQAPKLLFHYYDKDFNNEADTPDNFQSRRPNTSFCFLDIRSPGLGDTAMYLCATSGWTGPKNTEAFFGQGTRLTVV.

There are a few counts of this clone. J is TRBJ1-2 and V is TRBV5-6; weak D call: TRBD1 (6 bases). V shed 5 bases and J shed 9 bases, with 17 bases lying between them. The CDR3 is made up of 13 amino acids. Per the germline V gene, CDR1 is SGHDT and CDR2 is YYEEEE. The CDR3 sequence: CASSSSRGLRYTF. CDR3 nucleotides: TGTGCCAGCAGTTCAAGCAGGGGATTACGCTACACCTTC. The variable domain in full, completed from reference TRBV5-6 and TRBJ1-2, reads DAGVTQSPTHLIKTRGQQVTLRCSPKSGHDTVSWYQQALGQGPQFIFQYYEEEERQRGNFPDRFSGHQFPNYSSELNVNALLLGDSALYLCASSSSRGLRYTFGSGTRLTVV.

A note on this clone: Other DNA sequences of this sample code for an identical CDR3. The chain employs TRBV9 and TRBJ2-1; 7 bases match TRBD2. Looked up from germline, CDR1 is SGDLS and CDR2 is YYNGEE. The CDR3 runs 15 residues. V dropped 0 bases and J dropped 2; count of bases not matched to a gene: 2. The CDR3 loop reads CASSVAGGPYNEQFF. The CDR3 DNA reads TGTGCCAGCAGCGTAGCGGGGGGACCCTACAATGAGCAGTTCTTC.

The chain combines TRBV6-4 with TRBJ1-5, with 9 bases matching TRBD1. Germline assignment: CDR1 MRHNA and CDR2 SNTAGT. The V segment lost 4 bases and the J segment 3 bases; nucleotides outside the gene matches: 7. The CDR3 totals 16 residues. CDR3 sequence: CASSAHRDRDNQPQHF. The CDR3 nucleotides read TGTGCCAGCAGTGCCCACCGGGACAGGGACAATCAGCCCCAGCATTTT.

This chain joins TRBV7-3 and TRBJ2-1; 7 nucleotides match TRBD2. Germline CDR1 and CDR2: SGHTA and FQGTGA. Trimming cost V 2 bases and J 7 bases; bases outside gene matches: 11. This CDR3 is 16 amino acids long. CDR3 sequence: CASSLSAGDPTNEQFF. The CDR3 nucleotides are TGTGCCAGCAGCTTATCGGCGGGGGACCCCACTAATGAGCAGTTCTTC.

As DNA, the CDR3 is TGTGCCAGCAGACAACCAGGGACTGAAGCTTTCTTT. Its translation: CASRQPGTEAFF. The chain carries TRBV28 and TRBJ1-1, with D possibly TRBD1 on 5 matching bases. The CDR3 spans 12 residues. Trimming pared 6 bases from V and 5 bases from J, leaving 10 bases between. Germline V lookup: CDR1 MDHEN, CDR2 SYDVKM.

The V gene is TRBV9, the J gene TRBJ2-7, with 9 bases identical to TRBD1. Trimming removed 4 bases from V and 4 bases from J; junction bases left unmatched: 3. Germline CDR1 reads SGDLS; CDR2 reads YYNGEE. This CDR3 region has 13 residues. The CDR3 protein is CASSPGQGYEQYF. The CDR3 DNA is TGTGCCAGCAGCCCGGGACAGGGATACGAGCAGTACTTC.